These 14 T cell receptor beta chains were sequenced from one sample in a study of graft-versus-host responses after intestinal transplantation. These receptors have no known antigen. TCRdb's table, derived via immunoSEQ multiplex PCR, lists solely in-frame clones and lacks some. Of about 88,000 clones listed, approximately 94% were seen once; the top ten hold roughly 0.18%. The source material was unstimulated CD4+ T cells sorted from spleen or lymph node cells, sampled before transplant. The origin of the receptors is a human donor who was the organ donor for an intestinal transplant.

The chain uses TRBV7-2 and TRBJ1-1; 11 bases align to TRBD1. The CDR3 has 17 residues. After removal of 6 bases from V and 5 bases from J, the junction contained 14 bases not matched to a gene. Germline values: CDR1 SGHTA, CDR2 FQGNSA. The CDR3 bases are TGTGCCAGCAGTCCTCACCCGGGACAGGGGGGTTGGACTGAAGCTTTCTTT. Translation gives CASSPHPGQGGWTEAFF.

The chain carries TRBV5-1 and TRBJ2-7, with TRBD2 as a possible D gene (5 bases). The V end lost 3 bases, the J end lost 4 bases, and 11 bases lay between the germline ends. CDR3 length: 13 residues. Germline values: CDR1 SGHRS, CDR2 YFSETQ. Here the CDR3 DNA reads TGCGCCAGCAGCTCCGGACTGATTTACGAGCAGTACTTC. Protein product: CASSSGLIYEQYF.

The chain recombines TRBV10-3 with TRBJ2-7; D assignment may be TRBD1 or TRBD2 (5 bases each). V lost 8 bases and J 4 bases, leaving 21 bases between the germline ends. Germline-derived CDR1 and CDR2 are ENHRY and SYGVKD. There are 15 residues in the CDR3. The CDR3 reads CAIRDARNGLYEQYF. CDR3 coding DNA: TGTGCCATCCGGGACGCTCGTAACGGGCTGTACGAGCAGTACTTC.

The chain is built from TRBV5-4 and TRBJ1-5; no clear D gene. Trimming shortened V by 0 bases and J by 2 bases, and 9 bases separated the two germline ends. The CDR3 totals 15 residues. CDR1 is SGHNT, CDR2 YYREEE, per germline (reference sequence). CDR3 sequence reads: CASSLGPGGNQPQHF. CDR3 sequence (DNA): TGTGCCAGCAGCTTGGGTCCAGGTGGCAATCAGCCCCAGCATTTT.

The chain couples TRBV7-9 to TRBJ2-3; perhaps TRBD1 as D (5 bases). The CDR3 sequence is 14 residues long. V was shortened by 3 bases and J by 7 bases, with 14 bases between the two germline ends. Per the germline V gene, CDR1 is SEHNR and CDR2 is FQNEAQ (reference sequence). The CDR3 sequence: CASSLKGFTNTQYF. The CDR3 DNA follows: TGTGCCAGCAGCTTGAAGGGGTTTACGAATACGCAGTATTTT.

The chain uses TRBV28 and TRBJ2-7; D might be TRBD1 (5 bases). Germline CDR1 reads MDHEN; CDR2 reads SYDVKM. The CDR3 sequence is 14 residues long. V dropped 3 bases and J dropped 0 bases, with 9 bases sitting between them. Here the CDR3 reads CASSFGRASYEQYF. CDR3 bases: TGTGCCAGCAGTTTCGGCAGGGCCTCCTACGAGCAGTACTTC. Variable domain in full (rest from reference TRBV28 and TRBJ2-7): DVKVTQSSRYLVKRTGEKVFLECVQDMDHENMFWYRQDPGLGLRLIYFSYDVKMKEKGDIPEGYSVSREKKERFSLILESASTNQTSMYLCASSFGRASYEQYFGPGTRLTVT.

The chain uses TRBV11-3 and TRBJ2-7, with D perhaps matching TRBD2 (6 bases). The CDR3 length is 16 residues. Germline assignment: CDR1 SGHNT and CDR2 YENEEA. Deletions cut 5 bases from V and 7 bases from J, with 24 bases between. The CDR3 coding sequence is TGTGCCAGCAGCGGTGGTGCGGGGACGGTCAAGCGGGAGCAGTACTTC. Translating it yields CASSGGAGTVKREQYF.

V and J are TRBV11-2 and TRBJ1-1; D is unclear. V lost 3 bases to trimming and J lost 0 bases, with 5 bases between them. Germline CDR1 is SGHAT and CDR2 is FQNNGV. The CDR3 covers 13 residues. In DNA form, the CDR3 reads TGTGCCAGCAGCTTTTACGTGAACACTGAAGCTTTCTTT. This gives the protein CASSFYVNTEAFF.

The CDR3 sequence: CASRTGVNTEAFF. The CDR3 bases are TGTGCCAGCAGAACTGGTGTGAACACTGAAGCTTTCTTT. The rearrangement links TRBV6-5 to TRBJ1-1; no clear D. Trimming left V 6 bases short and J 0 bases short, with 8 bases between. Germline CDR1 reads MNHEY; CDR2 reads SVGAGI. This CDR3 contains 13 residues.

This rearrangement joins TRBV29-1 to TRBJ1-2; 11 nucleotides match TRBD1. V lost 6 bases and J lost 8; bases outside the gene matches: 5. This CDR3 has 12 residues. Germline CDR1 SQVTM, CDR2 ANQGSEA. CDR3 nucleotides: TGCAGCGTCGGACAGGGGGCCGGGGGCTACACCTTC. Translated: CSVGQGAGGYTF. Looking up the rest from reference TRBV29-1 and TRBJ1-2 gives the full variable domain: SAVISQKPSRDICQRGTSLTIQCQVDSQVTMMFWYRQQPGQSLTLIATANQGSEATYESGFVIDKFPISRPNLTFSTLTVSNMSPEDSSIYLCSVGQGAGGYTFGSGTRLTVV.

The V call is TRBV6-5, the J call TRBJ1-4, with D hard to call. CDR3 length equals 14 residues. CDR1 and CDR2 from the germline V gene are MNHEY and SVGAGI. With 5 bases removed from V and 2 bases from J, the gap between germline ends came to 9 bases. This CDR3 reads CASSPGMTNEKLFF. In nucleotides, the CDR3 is TGTGCCAGCAGTCCGGGGATGACTAATGAAAAACTGTTTTTT.

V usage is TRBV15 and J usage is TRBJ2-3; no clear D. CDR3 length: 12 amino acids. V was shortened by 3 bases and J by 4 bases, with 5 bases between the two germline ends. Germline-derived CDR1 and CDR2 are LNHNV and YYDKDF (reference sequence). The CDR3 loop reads CATSRSPDTQYF. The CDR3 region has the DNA TGTGCCACCAGCAGGTCCCCAGATACGCAGTATTTT.

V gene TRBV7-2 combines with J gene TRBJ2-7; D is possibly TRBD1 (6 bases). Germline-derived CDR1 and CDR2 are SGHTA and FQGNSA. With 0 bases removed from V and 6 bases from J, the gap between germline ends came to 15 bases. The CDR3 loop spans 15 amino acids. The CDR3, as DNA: TGTGCCAGCAGCTTAGCGGCAGGGGTAGGGGCCGAGCAGTACTTC. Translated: CASSLAAGVGAEQYF.

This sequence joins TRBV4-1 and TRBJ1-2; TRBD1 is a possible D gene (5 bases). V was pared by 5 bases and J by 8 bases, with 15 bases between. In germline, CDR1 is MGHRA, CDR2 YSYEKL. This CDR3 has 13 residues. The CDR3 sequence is CASSFGGLTGYTF. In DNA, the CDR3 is TGCGCCAGCAGCTTTGGGGGGTTGACAGGCTACACCTTC.